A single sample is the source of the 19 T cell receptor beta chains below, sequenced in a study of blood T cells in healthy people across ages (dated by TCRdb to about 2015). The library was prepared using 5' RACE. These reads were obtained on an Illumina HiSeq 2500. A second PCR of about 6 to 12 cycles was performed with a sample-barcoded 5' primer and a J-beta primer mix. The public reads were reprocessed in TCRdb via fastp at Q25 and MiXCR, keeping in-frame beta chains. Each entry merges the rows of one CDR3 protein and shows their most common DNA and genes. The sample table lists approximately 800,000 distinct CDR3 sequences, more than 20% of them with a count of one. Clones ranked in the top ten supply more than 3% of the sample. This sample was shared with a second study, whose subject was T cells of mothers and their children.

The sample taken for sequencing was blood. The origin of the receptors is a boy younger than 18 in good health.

CDR3 in amino acids: CASSKTGRQETQYF. The CDR3 nucleotides are TGTGCCAGCAGTAAAACAGGGAGGCAAGAGACCCAGTACTTC. The chain couples TRBV6-6 to TRBJ2-5, with D perhaps assigned TRBD1 or TRBD2 (6 bases each). The CDR3 totals 14 residues. V was clipped by 5 bases and J by 2 bases, with 12 bases between them. Per germline, CDR1 MNHNY and CDR2 SVGAGI (reference sequence).

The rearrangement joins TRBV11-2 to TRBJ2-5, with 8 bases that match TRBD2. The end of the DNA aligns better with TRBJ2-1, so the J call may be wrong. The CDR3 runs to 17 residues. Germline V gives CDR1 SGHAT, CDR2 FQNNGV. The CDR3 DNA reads TGTGCCAGCAGCCGGGACTCGGGGGGGTCCCTAACGAATGAGCAGTTCTTC. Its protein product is CASSRDSGGSLTNEQFF.

This CDR3 reads CSARQTTNEKLFF. In DNA, the CDR3 is TGCAGTGCTCGCCAAACAACTAATGAAAAACTGTTTTTT. The rearrangement links TRBV20-1 to TRBJ1-4; D is ambiguous. Germline V gene sequence: CDR1 DFQATT, CDR2 SNEGSKA (reference sequence). The CDR3 length is 13 residues. V lost 5 bases and J lost 0, with 7 bases in between.

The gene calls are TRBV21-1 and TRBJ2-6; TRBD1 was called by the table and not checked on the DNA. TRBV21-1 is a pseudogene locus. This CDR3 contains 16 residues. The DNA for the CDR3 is TGTGCCAGCAGCACCGACAGGGGAAGAGGGGCCAACGTCCTGACTTTC. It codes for CASSTDRGRGANVLTF.

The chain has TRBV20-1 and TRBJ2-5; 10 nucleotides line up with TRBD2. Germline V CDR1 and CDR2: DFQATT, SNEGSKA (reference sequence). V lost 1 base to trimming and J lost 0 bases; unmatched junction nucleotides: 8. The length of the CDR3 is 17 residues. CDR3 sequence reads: CSARAASGGRNQETQYF. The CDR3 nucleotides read TGCAGTGCTAGAGCGGCTAGCGGGGGCCGGAACCAAGAGACCCAGTACTTC.

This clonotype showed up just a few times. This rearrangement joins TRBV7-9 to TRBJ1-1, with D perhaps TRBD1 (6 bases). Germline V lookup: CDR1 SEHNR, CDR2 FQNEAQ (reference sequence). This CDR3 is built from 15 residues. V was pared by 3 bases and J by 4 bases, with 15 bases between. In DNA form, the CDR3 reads TGTGCCAGCAGCTTTTTGGGGGCCTTAGTCACTGAAGCTTTCTTT. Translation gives CASSFLGALVTEAFF.

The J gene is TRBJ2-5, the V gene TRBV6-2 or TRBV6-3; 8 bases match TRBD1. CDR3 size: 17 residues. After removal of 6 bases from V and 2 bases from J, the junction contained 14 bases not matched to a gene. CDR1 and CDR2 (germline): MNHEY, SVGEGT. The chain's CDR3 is CASSATDRAIRQETQYF. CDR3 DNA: TGTGCCAGCAGCGCTACGGACAGGGCGATAAGACAAGAGACCCAGTACTTC.

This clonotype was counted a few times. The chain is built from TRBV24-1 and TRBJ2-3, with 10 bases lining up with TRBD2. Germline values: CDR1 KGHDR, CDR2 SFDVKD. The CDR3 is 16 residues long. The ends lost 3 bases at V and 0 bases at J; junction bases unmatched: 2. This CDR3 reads CATSDPLAGSTDTQYF. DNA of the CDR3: TGTGCCACCAGTGATCCACTAGCGGGGAGCACAGATACGCAGTATTTT.

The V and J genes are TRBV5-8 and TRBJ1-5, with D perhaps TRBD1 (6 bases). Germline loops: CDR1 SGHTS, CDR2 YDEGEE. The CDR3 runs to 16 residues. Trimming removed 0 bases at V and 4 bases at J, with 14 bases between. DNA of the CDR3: TGTGCCAGCAGCTTGGCCCCTTGGAGGGGGAATCAGCCCCAGCATTTT. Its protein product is CASSLAPWRGNQPQHF.

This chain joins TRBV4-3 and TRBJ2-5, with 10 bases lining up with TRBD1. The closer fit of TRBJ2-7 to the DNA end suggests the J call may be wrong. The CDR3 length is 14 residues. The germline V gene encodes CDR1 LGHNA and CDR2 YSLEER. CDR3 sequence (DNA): TGCGCCAGCAGCCAATCGGGACAGGGGTGCGAGCAGTACTTC. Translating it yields CASSQSGQGCEQYF.

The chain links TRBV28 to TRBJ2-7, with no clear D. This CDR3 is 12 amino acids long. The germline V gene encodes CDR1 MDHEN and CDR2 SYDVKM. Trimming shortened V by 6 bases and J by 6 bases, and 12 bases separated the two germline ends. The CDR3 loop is CASSQRVGEQYF. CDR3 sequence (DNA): TGTGCCAGCAGCCAAAGGGTGGGCGAGCAGTACTTC.

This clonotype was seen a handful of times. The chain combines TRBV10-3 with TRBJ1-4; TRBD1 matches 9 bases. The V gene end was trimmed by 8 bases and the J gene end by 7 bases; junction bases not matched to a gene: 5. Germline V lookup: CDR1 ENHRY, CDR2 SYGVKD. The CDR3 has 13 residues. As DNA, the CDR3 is TGTGCCATCGGGGACAGGGCGGCTGAAAAACTGTTTTTT. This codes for CAIGDRAAEKLFF.

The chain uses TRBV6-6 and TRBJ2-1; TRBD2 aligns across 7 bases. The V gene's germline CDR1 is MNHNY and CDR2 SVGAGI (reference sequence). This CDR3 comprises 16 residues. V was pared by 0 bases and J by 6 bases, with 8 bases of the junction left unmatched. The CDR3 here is CASSYSSGAALNEQFF. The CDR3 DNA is TGTGCCAGCAGTTACTCGAGCGGGGCTGCGCTCAATGAGCAGTTCTTC.

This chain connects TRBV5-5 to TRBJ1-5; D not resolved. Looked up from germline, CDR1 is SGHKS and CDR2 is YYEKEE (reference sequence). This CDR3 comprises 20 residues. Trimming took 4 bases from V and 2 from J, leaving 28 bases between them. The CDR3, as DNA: TGTGCCAGCAGCCTGGTCAACGCTGTTGCAGACCCTGGAGGCAATCAGCCCCAGCATTTT. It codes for CASSLVNAVADPGGNQPQHF.

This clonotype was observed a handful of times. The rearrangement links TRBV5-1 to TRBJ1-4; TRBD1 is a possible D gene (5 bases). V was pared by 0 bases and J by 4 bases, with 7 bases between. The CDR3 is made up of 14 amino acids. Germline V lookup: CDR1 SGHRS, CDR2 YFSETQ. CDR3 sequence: CASSLERGNEKLFF. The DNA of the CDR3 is TGCGCCAGCAGCTTGGAAAGGGGTAATGAAAAACTGTTTTTT.

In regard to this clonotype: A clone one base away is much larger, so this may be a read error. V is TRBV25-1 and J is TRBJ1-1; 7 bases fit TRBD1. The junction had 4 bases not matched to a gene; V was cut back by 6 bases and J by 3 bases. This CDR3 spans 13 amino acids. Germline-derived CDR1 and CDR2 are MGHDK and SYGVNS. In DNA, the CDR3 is TGTGCCAGCAGCGGAGGGGGCTACACTGAAGCTTTCTTT. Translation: CASSGGGYTEAFF.

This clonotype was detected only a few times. CDR3 residues: CASSTGGTGNTGELFF. The CDR3 DNA is TGTGCCAGCAGCACCGGGGGGACAGGGAACACCGGGGAGCTGTTTTTT. The rearrangement joins TRBV28 to TRBJ2-2, with a weak D call TRBD1 (8 bases). Germline-derived CDR1 and CDR2 are MDHEN and SYDVKM. Trimming removed 6 bases at V and 1 base at J, with 15 bases between. This CDR3 has 16 residues.

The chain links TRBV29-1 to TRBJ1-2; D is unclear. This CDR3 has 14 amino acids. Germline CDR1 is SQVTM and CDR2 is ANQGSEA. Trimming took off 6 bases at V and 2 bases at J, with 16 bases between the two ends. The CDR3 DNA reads TGCAGCGTCCCCAGCGCGCGGATCAACTATGGCTACACCTTC. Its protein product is CSVPSARINYGYTF.

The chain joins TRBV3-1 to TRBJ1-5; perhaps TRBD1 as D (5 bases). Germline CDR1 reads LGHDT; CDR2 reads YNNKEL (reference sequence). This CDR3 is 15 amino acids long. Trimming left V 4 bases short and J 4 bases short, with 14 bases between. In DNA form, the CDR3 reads TGTGCCAGCAGCCCGACGGGACTTCGGAATCAGCCCCAGCATTTT. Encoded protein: CASSPTGLRNQPQHF.